This TCR beta chain was sequenced during a study of blood T cell repertoires in COVID-19 (TCRdb year 2020). About the study as a whole: The collaborator samples originated in the United States, Italy and Spain and spanned the acute and convalescent phases of COVID-19. A de-identified subject ID, COVID-19 status, age in years and sex were almost always included in the sample metadata. The samples were drawn from two sources: the first 160 participants of the ongoing ImmuneRACE study, and fewer than 1,500 subjects contributed by 6 global collaborators. The prospective study material was composed of cDNA or gDNA derived from T cells, B-cell-depleted T cells, or PBMCs. Deeply sampled blood TCRbeta repertoires from subjects exposed to, actively infected with, or recovered from COVID-19 were included in the dataset. HLA class I and class II types, where available, came from metadata supplied by the sample provider rather than from assay-based typing. The repertoires were released in a freely available public database meant as a resource for research on the immune response to SARS-CoV-2.

There are 23 amino acids in the CDR3, from cysteine to phenylalanine inclusive. The only DNA kept is the CDR3, 69 bases in frame from the first base. Details on this clone: Its antigen specificity is not known. No qualities accompany the bases; no much larger clone lies one base away.

The immunoSEQ Assay, a bias-controlled multiplex PCR, was used to amplify TCRbeta CDR3 regions from genomic DNA. The original methods were these. Within the assay, amplification of reference gene primers was used to estimate how many nucleated cells each sample contained. To quantify the absolute abundance of each unique TCRbeta CDR3 rearrangement, sequence reads were collapsed and filtered. For each sample, productive Simpson clonality was calculated by taking the square root of Simpson's diversity index across productive rearrangements. In TCRdb, the immuneACCESS table is reduced to in-frame sequences with V and J assigned. These tables do not hold every clone; where another copy was compared, an unresolved V gene accounts for under half, and the others remain unexplained. V and J calls and clone size are copied from that table; D and trimming were computed from the DNA. Across this sample there are around 67,000 clones, with 84% seen only once. Of the sample, over 30% falls within the top ten clones.

Overall study results and their limits: The quantity of clinical and demographic metadata differed by source and by participant and was supplied without curation.

Whole blood was collected in K2EDTA tubes by collaborating institutions according to the institutions' own protocols. For TCRbeta analysis, collaborator samples were shipped as frozen whole blood, as isolated PBMCs, or as DNA extracted from either sample type. The receptor was derived from a man between 65 and 85 years old with acute or convalescent COVID-19. Sequenced material: peripheral blood. The chain employs TRBV12-2 and TRBJ2-2; the table calls TRBD2, which could not be checked here. TRBV12-2 is a pseudogene. The DNA sequence reads TGTGCAAGTCGCTTAGCAGCATTTACGGCGCCAGAGAGAAGCGCCGCCGCGTCCGGGGAGCTGTTTTTT. Its protein is CASRLAAFTAPERSAAASGELFF.